Listed here are 25 T cell receptor beta chains from one sample, sequenced in a study of cytomegalovirus exposure and HLA in healthy donors. Use of 60 Vbeta and 13 Jbeta primers characterized the PCR. Profiling relied on immunoSEQ multiplex PCR, and the TCRdb table lists in-frame clones only, not all of them. Of 150,000 to 200,000 clones in the sample, around 70% were seen once. Sequencing was done on a sample of PBMCs. The receptors shown here come from a man aged 18-30 years in good health and CMV-seropositive.

V gene TRBV11-3 combines with J gene TRBJ2-5; maybe TRBD1 (6 bases). The CDR3 has 15 amino acids. Germline lookup yields CDR1 SGHNT and CDR2 YENEEA. V was pared by 1 base and J by 2 bases, with 11 bases between. The DNA of the CDR3 is TGTGCCAGCAGCTTAGGAGACAGGCGTCAAGAGACCCAGTACTTC. Translated: CASSLGDRRQETQYF.

The count of this clone is one. The chain has TRBV28 and TRBJ2-5; perhaps TRBD2 as D (5 bases). Trimming stripped 4 bases from V and 5 bases from J, with 5 bases between. CDR1 and CDR2 from the germline V gene are MDHEN and SYDVKM. The length of the CDR3 is 11 residues. The CDR3 nucleotides read TGTGCCAGCAGTTCGGGGGAGACCCAGTACTTC. Translating gives CASSSGETQYF.

This chain joins TRBV10-3 and TRBJ1-5; D is unresolved. Looked up from germline, CDR1 is ENHRY and CDR2 is SYGVKD. The ends were cut back, 4 bases at V and 5 bases at J, with 9 bases in the middle. The CDR3 is 13 residues long. The CDR3 nucleotides are TGTGCCATCAGTGTAGGGCGGGATCAGCCCCAGCATTTT. Its translation: CAISVGRDQPQHF.

The V call is TRBV11-3, the J call TRBJ2-1; 9 positions match TRBD2. The ends lost 0 bases at V and 3 bases at J; junction bases unmatched: 9. Germline V lookup: CDR1 SGHNT, CDR2 YENEEA. The CDR3 sequence is 18 residues long. CDR3 nucleotides: TGTGCCAGCAGCTTAGAAGGGTTGGCTAGCGGGGTCTACAATGAGCAGTTCTTC. Translation: CASSLEGLASGVYNEQFF.

The rearrangement uses TRBV30 and TRBJ2-3; TRBD2 might be the D (6 bases). Germline CDR1 is GTSNPN and CDR2 is SVGIG (reference sequence). This CDR3 region has 13 residues. V gave up 5 bases and J gave up 2 bases, with 11 bases separating them. The CDR3 coding sequence is TGTGCCTGGGGCGCGGGGAACACAGATACGCAGTATTTT. It yields the protein CAWGAGNTDTQYF.

This clone was picked up one time. The genes are TRBV10-1 and TRBJ1-2; D gene uncertain. V lost 1 base, J lost 14 bases, and 8 bases lay in between. The CDR3 runs to 10 residues. The germline gives CDR1 WNHNN, CDR2 SYGVQD (reference sequence). The CDR3 reads CASSEWLLTF. The CDR3, as DNA: TGCGCCAGCAGTGAGTGGCTGTTAACCTTC.

To note about this clone: This CDR3 is also generated by other DNA sequences in the sample. The chain combines TRBV27 with TRBJ2-1, with 11 bases fitting TRBD2. Germline CDR1 is MNHEY and CDR2 is SMNVEV (reference sequence). V dropped 5 bases and J dropped 5; count of bases not matched to a gene: 5. The CDR3 totals 15 residues. CDR3 region: CASSLGTSGNNEQFF. CDR3 sequence (DNA): TGTGCCAGCAGTCTAGGGACTAGCGGAAACAATGAGCAGTTCTTC.

The count of this clone is one. The DNA of the CDR3 is TGTGCCAGCACCCCCCAGGGAGGGGCCTACAATGAGCAGTTCTTC. It translates to CASTPQGGAYNEQFF. This chain uses TRBV7-2 with TRBJ2-1; 7 bases align to TRBD2. The CDR3 is 15 amino acids. Germline trimming cut 7 bases from V and 2 bases from J; bases unmatched to any gene: 8. Looked up from germline, CDR1 is SGHTA and CDR2 is FQGNSA.

CDR3: CASTPGQGVAQYF. The CDR3 DNA follows: TGTGCCAGCACTCCGGGACAGGGTGTCGCCCAGTACTTC. The chain employs TRBV6-1 and TRBJ2-5; TRBD1 matches at 9 bases. In germline, CDR1 is MNHNS, CDR2 SASEGT. The CDR3 runs to 13 residues. V lost 7 bases to trimming and J lost 9 bases; unmatched junction nucleotides: 9.

This clone was detected only a few times. The chain combines TRBV5-1 with TRBJ2-5, with D possibly matching TRBD1 (5 bases). Looked up from germline, CDR1 is SGHRS and CDR2 is YFSETQ. The CDR3 length is 13 residues. The V and J ends lost 4 bases and 3 bases respectively, with 10 bases between them. Written as DNA, the CDR3 is TGCGCCAGCAGCCGGACACCAGAAGAGACCCAGTACTTC. The encoded protein is CASSRTPEETQYF.

The chain has TRBV9 and TRBJ2-3, with TRBD2 identical over 9 bases. CDR1 SGDLS and CDR2 YYNGEE come from the germline V gene. The CDR3 covers 17 residues. J gave up 5 bases and V 1 base, and 11 bases lay outside the gene matches. This chain's CDR3 is CASSVNQGLARGDTQYF. In DNA, the CDR3 is TGTGCCAGCAGCGTAAACCAGGGACTAGCACGAGGAGATACGCAGTATTTT.

The V call is TRBV5-4, the J call TRBJ2-1; possibly TRBD1 for D (5 bases). The CDR3 runs 13 residues. V was cut by 3 bases and J by 3 bases, with 7 bases left in between. Germline V CDR1 and CDR2: SGHNT, YYREEE (reference sequence). The CDR3 DNA is TGTGCCAGCAGCTCTCAGGGCTACAATGAGCAGTTCTTC. Protein product: CASSSQGYNEQFF. Full variable domain (rest looked up from reference TRBV5-4 and TRBJ2-1): ETGVTQSPTHLIKTRGQQVTLRCSSQSGHNTVSWYQQALGQGPQFIFQYYREEENGRGNFPPRFSGLQFPNYSSELNVNALELDDSALYLCASSSQGYNEQFFGPGTRLTVL.

CDR3 loop: CASSSNLNNEQFF. CDR3 nucleotide sequence: TGTGCCAGCAGTTCGAACCTAAACAATGAGCAGTTCTTC. V and J are TRBV27 and TRBJ2-1; D remains unclear. Deletions cut 4 bases from V and 5 bases from J, with 9 bases between. Germline values: CDR1 MNHEY, CDR2 SMNVEV (reference sequence). This CDR3 has 13 residues.

A few counts support this clone. The gene calls are TRBV5-1 and TRBJ1-6, with a possible D match to TRBD1 (6 bases). V was pared by 0 bases and J by 10 bases, with 17 bases between. The V gene's germline CDR1 is SGHRS and CDR2 YFSETQ. This CDR3 spans 16 amino acids. The CDR3 DNA reads as TGCGCCAGCAGCTTGGACAGGGAAATTTCCGGATCACCCCTCCACTTT. Translated, it gives CASSLDREISGSPLHF.

The J gene is TRBJ2-2, the V gene TRBV6-1; 10 bases map to TRBD1. J gave up 7 bases and V 2 bases, and 7 bases lay outside the gene matches. This CDR3 comprises 16 residues. The germline gives CDR1 MNHNS, CDR2 SASEGT. The CDR3 nucleotides are TGTGCCAGCAGTGAACTCTCGGACAGGGGGGACGGGGAGCTGTTTTTT. As protein: CASSELSDRGDGELFF.

The chain recombines TRBV5-1 with TRBJ1-3, with 8 nucleotides matching TRBD1. CDR1 SGHRS and CDR2 YFSETQ come from the germline V gene. Trimming took 3 bases from V and 0 from J; bases not matched to a gene: 5. This CDR3 is built from 16 residues. In DNA form, the CDR3 reads TGCGCCAGCAGCTGGACAGGGCCGAGCTCTGGAAACACCATATATTTT. Translation: CASSWTGPSSGNTIYF.

This chain links TRBV11-1 with TRBJ2-2; weak D call: TRBD2 (7 bases). The CDR3 totals 17 residues. Trimming took 4 bases from V and 4 from J, leaving 19 bases between them. Germline CDR1 and CDR2: SGHAT and FQDESV (reference sequence). This CDR3 reads CASSSRTGRGGTGELFF. CDR3 coding DNA: TGTGCCAGCAGCTCGCGTACAGGGAGGGGGGGCACCGGGGAGCTGTTTTTT.

The V gene is TRBV4-2, the J gene TRBJ1-3, with TRBD1 matching 7 bases. Germline-derived CDR1 and CDR2 are LGHNA and YNFKEQ. The length of the CDR3 is 16 residues. J was trimmed by 4 bases and V by 0 bases; bases with no gene match: 6. CDR3 protein: CASSQDPRGYGNTIYF. The DNA of the CDR3 is TGTGCCAGCAGCCAAGATCCCAGGGGGTACGGAAACACCATATATTTT.

The CDR3 DNA reads TGTGCCAGCAGTCCAAACAGGGGCTCACCCCTCCACTTT. It is translated as CASSPNRGSPLHF. This chain uses TRBV2 with TRBJ1-6, with 7 bases lining up with TRBD1. Unmatched junction bases numbered 5, after V lost 5 bases and J lost 10 bases. Germline V CDR1 and CDR2: SNHLY, FYNNEI. The CDR3 loop spans 13 amino acids.

In this sample, this clone turned up once. J is TRBJ1-2 and V is TRBV7-3, with TRBD1 identical over 10 bases. Germline-derived CDR1 and CDR2 are SGHTA and FQGTGA. The CDR3 covers 13 residues. J lost 5 bases, V lost 5 bases, and 2 bases had no gene match. CDR3 nucleotide sequence: TGTGCCAGCAGCGCGGGACAGGGGTATGGCTACACCTTC. It encodes CASSAGQGYGYTF.

The CDR3 is CASSLGTGNGYTF. CDR3 in DNA: TGTGCCAGCAGCTTAGGGACAGGGAATGGCTACACCTTC. The chain joins TRBV7-9 to TRBJ1-2, with 8 bases matching TRBD1. Trimming removed 1 base from V and 6 bases from J; junction bases left unmatched: 1. This CDR3 region has 13 residues. Looked up from germline, CDR1 is SEHNR and CDR2 is FQNEAQ (reference sequence).

The chain has TRBV5-1 and TRBJ1-5; the match to TRBD1 covers 7 bases. The germline gives CDR1 SGHRS, CDR2 YFSETQ. The CDR3 has 14 residues. The V and J ends lost 4 bases and 7 bases, in that order; junction bases with no gene match: 8. The CDR3, as DNA: TGCGCCAGCAGCCTCGGACAGGAAGGGCAGCCCCAGCATTTT. This gives the protein CASSLGQEGQPQHF.

This clone was counted a single time. This chain connects TRBV6-5 to TRBJ1-4; TRBD1 matches 9 bases. Germline loops: CDR1 MNHEY, CDR2 SVGAGI. The V gene end was trimmed by 4 bases and the J gene end by 9 bases; junction bases not matched to a gene: 3. The CDR3 is 13 amino acids. The CDR3 protein is CASSSGQGQKLFF. The DNA of the CDR3 is TGTGCCAGCAGTTCAGGACAGGGGCAAAAACTGTTTTTT.

The rearrangement uses TRBV19 and TRBJ2-1, with 8 positions matching TRBD1. V dropped 1 base and J dropped 12; count of bases not matched to a gene: 8. The CDR3 runs 14 residues. Germline V gene data show CDR1 as LNHDA and CDR2 as SQIVND (reference sequence). DNA of the CDR3: TGTGCCAGTAGTATAGGCCCAAACAGGGGGTCGCAGTTCTTC. Translated: CASSIGPNRGSQFF.

The chain is built from TRBV19 and TRBJ1-1; TRBD1 matches at 8 bases. Germline CDR1 reads LNHDA; CDR2 reads SQIVND (reference sequence). The CDR3 has 13 residues. V gave up 2 bases and J gave up 7 bases; unmatched junction bases: 3. The CDR3 DNA sequence: TGTGCCAGTAGTATACAGGGGGCAAGTGAAGCTTTCTTT. Translation: CASSIQGASEAFF.